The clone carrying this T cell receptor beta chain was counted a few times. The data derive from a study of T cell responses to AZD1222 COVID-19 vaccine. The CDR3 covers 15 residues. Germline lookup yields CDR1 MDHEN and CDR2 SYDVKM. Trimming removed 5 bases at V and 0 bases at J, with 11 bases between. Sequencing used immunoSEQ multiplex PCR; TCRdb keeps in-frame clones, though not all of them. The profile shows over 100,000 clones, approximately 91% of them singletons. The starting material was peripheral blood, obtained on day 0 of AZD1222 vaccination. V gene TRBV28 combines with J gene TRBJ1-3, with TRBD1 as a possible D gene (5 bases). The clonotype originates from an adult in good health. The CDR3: CASSIRANSGNTIYF. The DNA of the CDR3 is TGTGCCAGCAGTATCAGGGCAAACTCTGGAAACACCATATATTTT.